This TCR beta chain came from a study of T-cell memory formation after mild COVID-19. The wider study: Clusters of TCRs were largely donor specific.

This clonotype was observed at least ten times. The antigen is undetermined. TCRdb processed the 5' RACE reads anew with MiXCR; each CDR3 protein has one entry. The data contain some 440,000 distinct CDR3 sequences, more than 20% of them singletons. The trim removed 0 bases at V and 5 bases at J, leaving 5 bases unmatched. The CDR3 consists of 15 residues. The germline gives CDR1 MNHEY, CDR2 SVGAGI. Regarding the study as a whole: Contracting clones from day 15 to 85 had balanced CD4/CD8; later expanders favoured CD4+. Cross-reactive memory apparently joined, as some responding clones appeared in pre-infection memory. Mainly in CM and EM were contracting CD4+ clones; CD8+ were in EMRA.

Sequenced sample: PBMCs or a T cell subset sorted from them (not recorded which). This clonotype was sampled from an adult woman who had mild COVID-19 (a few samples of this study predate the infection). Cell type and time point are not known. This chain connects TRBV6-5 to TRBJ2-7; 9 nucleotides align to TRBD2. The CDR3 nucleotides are TGTGCCAGCAGTTACTCTAGCGGGAGTCACCACGAGCAGTACTTC. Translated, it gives CASSYSSGSHHEQYF.